This T cell receptor beta chain was identified in a study of cytomegalovirus exposure and HLA in healthy donors. Whole-study context: Among a few hundred genotyped donors, around 77% fell in the Caucasian-associated ancestry cluster.

As to this clone: What it binds is not known.

Whole-study findings and limits: The authors reported that TCR beta sequences could predict HLA-A and HLA-B alleles. These predictions were accurate for most subjects in the first cohort. A link between a missense DCLRE1C variant and TCR beta V- and J-gene trimming emerged from a later analysis.

A multiplex PCR was run with 60 Vbeta primers and 13 Jbeta primers. Assay used: immunoSEQ multiplex PCR; TCRdb lists only in-frame clones, some missing. The repertoire consists of 200,000 to 250,000 clones, with 82% occurring once and the leading ten covering less than 3%. The CDR3 contains 16 residues. The ends were cut back, 1 base at V and 2 bases at J, with 13 bases in the middle. Germline V gene data show CDR1 as MNHNS and CDR2 as SASEGT. Each donor's status was that of a healthy bone marrow donor. The chain employs TRBV6-1 and TRBJ2-3; D possibly corresponds to TRBD2 (6 bases). The origin of this receptor is a woman aged 35 to 49 in good health and CMV-seronegative. The sample taken for sequencing was PBMCs. CDR3 in amino acids: CASSEVPGGPTDTQYF. The DNA for the CDR3 is TGTGCCAGCAGTGAAGTCCCCGGGGGACCCACAGATACGCAGTATTTT.